Following are 9 T cell receptor beta chains from one sample sequenced in a study of cytomegalovirus exposure and HLA in healthy donors. Vbeta (60) and Jbeta (13) primers were used in the PCR. TCRdb keeps only in-frame clones here, not all; method: immunoSEQ multiplex PCR. The table shows 130,000 or so clones, with 65% to 80% occurring only once. The sample comprised PBMCs. All receptors derive from a young man in good health and CMV-seronegative.

The chain combines TRBV18 with TRBJ2-7; 11 bases map to TRBD1. In germline, CDR1 is KGHSH, CDR2 LQKENI. V shed 3 bases and J 3 bases; nucleotides not matched to a gene: 1. CDR3 length: 14 residues. CDR3 nucleotide sequence: TGTGCCAGCTCACCGGGGACAGGGGGCTACGAGCAGTACTTC. It translates to CASSPGTGGYEQYF. The full variable domain, its missing parts supplied by reference TRBV18 and TRBJ2-7, is NAGVMQNPRHLVRRRGQEARLRCSPMKGHSHVYWYRQLPEEGLKFMVYLQKENIIDESGMPKERFSAEFPKEGPSILRIQQVVRGDSAAYFCASSPGTGGYEQYFGPGTRLTVT.

The chain carries TRBV4-1 and TRBJ1-1; D is perhaps TRBD1 (6 bases). Trimming left V 0 bases short and J 4 bases short, with 24 bases between. Germline values: CDR1 MGHRA, CDR2 YSYEKL. The CDR3 runs to 19 residues. The CDR3 loop reads CASSQDSAGARGWGTEAFF. CDR3 sequence (DNA): TGCGCCAGCAGCCAAGATTCAGCAGGGGCGAGGGGTTGGGGCACTGAAGCTTTCTTT.

The CDR3 region is CASSSDRGLTNEKLFF. For the CDR3, the DNA is TGTGCCAGCAGCTCCGACAGGGGGCTGACTAATGAAAAACTGTTTTTT. V usage is TRBV7-9 and J usage is TRBJ1-4, with 10 nucleotides matching TRBD1. This CDR3 has 16 residues. Germline trimming cut 4 bases from V and 2 bases from J; bases unmatched to any gene: 4. CDR1 is SEHNR and CDR2 is FQNEAQ in the germline V gene (reference sequence).

This clone was seen a handful of times. The chain links TRBV4-1 to TRBJ2-1, with a weak D call TRBD2 (6 bases). V gave up 4 bases and J gave up 7 bases, with 8 bases separating them. Per germline, CDR1 MGHRA and CDR2 YSYEKL. The CDR3 length is 12 residues. The CDR3 loop is CASSPSGNEQFF. CDR3 nucleotide sequence: TGCGCCAGCAGCCCGAGCGGGAATGAGCAGTTCTTC.

The genes are TRBV4-2 and TRBJ2-6, with TRBD1 matching over 12 bases. The CDR3 is made up of 19 amino acids. Per germline, CDR1 LGHNA and CDR2 YNFKEQ. V was pared by 2 bases and J by 0 bases, with 5 bases of the junction left unmatched. The DNA for the CDR3 is TGTGCCAGCAGCCAACTGAGGGGACAGGGGGCCTCTGGGGCCAACGTCCTGACTTTC. This sequence encodes CASSQLRGQGASGANVLTF.

The chain employs TRBV7-8 and TRBJ2-2; 7 positions match TRBD2. Germline V CDR1 and CDR2: SGHVS, FQNEAQ. V shed 1 base and J 4 bases; nucleotides not matched to a gene: 3. The CDR3 extends over 15 amino acids. The CDR3 loop is CASSLVGGITGELFF. The CDR3 DNA reads as TGTGCCAGCAGCTTAGTGGGGGGGATCACCGGGGAGCTGTTTTTT. The entire variable domain, with the rest obtained from reference TRBV7-8 and TRBJ2-2, is as follows: GAGVSQSPRYKVAKRGQDVALRCDPISGHVSLFWYQQALGQGPEFLTYFQNEAQLDKSGLPSDRFFAERPEGSVSTLKIQRTQQEDSAVYLCASSLVGGITGELFFGEGSRLTVL.

The gene calls are TRBV19 and TRBJ2-2; weak D call: TRBD2 (5 bases). The CDR3 is 14 amino acids. The germline CDR1 and CDR2 sequences are LNHDA and SQIVND (reference sequence). Trimming shortened V by 7 bases and J by 8 bases, and 17 bases separated the two germline ends. The CDR3 nucleotides read TGTGCCAGTATCGGGCTAGCCGAACGGGGGGAGCTGTTTTTT. Translation: CASIGLAERGELFF. The variable domain in full, with the rest retrieved from reference TRBV19 and TRBJ2-2, is DGGITQSPKYLFRKEGQNVTLSCEQNLNHDAMYWYRQDPGQGLRLIYYSQIVNDFQKGDIAEGYSVSREKKESFPLTVTSAQKNPTAFYLCASIGLAERGELFFGEGSRLTVL.

V gene TRBV5-1 combines with J gene TRBJ2-7; 7 bases fit TRBD1. The CDR3 totals 13 residues. The germline CDR1 and CDR2 sequences are SGHRS and YFSETQ. The V and J ends lost 2 bases and 2 bases, in that order; junction bases with no gene match: 1. The CDR3 is CASSFDRAYEQYF. CDR3 coding DNA: TGCGCCAGCAGCTTTGACAGGGCCTACGAGCAGTACTTC.

This sequence joins TRBV28 and TRBJ1-2; no reliable D call. Germline V gives CDR1 MDHEN, CDR2 SYDVKM. Deletions cut 4 bases from V and 6 bases from J, with 9 bases between. The CDR3 contains 12 residues. The CDR3 sequence is CASSSQDHGYTF. The CDR3 DNA follows: TGTGCCAGCAGTTCTCAGGATCATGGCTACACCTTC.